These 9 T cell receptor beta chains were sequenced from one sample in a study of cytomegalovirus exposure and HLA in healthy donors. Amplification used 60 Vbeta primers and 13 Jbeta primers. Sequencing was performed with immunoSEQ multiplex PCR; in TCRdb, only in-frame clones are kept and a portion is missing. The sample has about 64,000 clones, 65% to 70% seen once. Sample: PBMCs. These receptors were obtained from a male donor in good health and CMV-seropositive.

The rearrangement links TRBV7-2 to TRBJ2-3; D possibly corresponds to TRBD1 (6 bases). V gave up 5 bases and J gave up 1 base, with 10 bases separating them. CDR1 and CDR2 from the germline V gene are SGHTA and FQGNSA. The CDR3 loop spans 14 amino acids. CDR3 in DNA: TGTGCCAGCAGCCGAGCAGGGGGCACAGATACGCAGTATTTT. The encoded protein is CASSRAGGTDTQYF. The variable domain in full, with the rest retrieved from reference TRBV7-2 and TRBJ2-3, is GAGVSQSPSNKVTEKGKDVELRCDPISGHTALYWYRQSLGQGLEFLIYFQGNSAPDKSGLPSDRFSAERTGGSVSTLTIQRTQQEDSAVYLCASSRAGGTDTQYFGPGTRLTVL.

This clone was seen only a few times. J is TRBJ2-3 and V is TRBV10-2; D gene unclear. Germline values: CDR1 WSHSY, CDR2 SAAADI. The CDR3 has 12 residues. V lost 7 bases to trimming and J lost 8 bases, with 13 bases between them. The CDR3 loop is CASTSSSSTQYF. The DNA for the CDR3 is TGCGCCAGCACCTCCTCTAGTAGTACGCAGTATTTT.

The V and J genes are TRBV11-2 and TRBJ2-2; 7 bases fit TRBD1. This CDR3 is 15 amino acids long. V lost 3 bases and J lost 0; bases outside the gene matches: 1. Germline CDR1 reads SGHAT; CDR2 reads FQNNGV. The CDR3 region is CASSFDRANTGELFF. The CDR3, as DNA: TGTGCCAGCAGCTTCGACAGGGCGAACACCGGGGAGCTGTTTTTT.

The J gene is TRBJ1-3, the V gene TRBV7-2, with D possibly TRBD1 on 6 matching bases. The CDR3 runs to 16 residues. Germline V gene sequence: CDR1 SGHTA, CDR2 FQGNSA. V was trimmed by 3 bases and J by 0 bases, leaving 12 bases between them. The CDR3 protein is CASSLMQGHSGNTIYF. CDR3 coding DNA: TGTGCCAGCAGCTTGATGCAGGGGCACTCTGGAAACACCATATATTTT.

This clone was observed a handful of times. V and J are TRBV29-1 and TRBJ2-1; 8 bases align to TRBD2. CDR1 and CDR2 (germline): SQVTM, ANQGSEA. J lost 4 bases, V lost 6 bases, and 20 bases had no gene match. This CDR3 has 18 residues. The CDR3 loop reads CSVVDPYFGREGYNEQFF. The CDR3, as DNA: TGCAGCGTCGTTGACCCCTATTTCGGGAGGGAGGGTTACAATGAGCAGTTCTTC.

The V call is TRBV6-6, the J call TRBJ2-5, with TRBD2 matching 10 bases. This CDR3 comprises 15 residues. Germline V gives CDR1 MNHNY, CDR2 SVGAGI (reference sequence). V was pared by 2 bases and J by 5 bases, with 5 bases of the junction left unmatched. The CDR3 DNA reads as TGTGCCAGCAGTTACGGAGCGGGGGGGTGGGAGACCCAGTACTTC. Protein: CASSYGAGGWETQYF.

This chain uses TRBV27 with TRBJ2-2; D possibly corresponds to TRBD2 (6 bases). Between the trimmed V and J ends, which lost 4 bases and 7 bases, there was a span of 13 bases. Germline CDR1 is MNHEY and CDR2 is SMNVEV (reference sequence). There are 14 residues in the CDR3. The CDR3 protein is CASSSGLLGGELFF. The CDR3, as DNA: TGTGCCAGCAGTTCGGGACTCTTGGGCGGGGAGCTGTTTTTT.

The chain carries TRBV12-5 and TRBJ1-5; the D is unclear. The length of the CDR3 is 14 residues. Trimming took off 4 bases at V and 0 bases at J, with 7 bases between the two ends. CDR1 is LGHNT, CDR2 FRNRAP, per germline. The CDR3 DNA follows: TGTGCTAGTGGTTCGGGTTATAGCAATCAGCCCCAGCATTTT. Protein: CASGSGYSNQPQHF.

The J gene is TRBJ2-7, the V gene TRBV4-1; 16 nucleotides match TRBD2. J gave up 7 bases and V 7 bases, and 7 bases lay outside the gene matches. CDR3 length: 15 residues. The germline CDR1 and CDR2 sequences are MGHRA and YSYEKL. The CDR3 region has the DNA TGCGCCAGCACCCGGGGGGGACTAGCGGGAGGGGAGCAGTACTTC. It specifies CASTRGGLAGGEQYF.